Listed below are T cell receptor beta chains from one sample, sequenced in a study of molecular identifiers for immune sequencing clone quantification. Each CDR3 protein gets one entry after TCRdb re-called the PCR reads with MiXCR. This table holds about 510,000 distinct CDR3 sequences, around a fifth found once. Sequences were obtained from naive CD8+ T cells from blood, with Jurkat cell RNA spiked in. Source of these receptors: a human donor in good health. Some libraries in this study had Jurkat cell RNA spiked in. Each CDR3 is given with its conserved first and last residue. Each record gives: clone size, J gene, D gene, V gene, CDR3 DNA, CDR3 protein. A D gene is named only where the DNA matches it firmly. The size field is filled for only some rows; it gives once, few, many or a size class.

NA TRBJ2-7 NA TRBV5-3 TGTGCCAGCAGCTTGGTCCCCGGGGGCTACTCCTACGAGCAGTACTTC CASSLVPGGYSYEQYF
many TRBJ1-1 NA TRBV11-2 TGTGCCAGCAGCTTTGTGGGGCCGCCGGACACTGAAGCTTTCTTT CASSFVGPPDTEAFF
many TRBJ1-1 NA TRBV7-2 TGTGCCAGCAGCTCGACAGCCATGGAAGCTTTCTTT CASSSTAMEAFF
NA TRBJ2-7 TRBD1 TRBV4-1 TGCGCCAGCAGCCAGGAGACAGGGGAGTGGTACGAGCAGTACTTC CASSQETGEWYEQYF
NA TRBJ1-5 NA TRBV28 TGTGCCAGCAGTTTATGGGGGGGGGAGCCCCAGCATTTT CASSLWGGEPQHF
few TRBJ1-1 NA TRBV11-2 TGTGCCAGCAGCTCCGGACAGCACCGACGTATTGAAGCTTTCTTT CASSSGQHRRIEAFF
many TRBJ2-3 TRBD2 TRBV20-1 TGCAGTGCTAAGAAGCGGGAGAGCACAGATACGCAGTATTTT CSAKKRESTDTQYF
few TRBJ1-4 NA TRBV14 TGTGCCAGCAGCCAAGAACTTTCTTCGGGGAGACTGTTTTTT CASSQELSSGRLFF
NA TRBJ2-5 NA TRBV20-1 TGCAGTGCCCACAGCACTAGTCGACGGTACCAAGAGACCCAGTACTTC CSAHSTSRRYQETQYF
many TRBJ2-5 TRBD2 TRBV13 TGTGCCAGCAGCCTGGGACTAGCGGAGACCCAGTACTTC CASSLGLAETQYF
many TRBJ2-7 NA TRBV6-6 TGTGCCAGCAGTTGGTCTCTAGAGGGAGGCGAGCAGTACTTC CASSWSLEGGEQYF
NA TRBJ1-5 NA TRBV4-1 TGCGCCAGCAGCCAGAGCCGACTGGGGCGCAATCAGCCCCAGCATTTT CASSQSRLGRNQPQHF
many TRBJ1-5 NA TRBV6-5 TGTGCCAGCAGTTACCCACGTTCGGGTCAGTACTACCCAGAGCCCCAGCATTTT CASSYPRSGQYYPEPQHF
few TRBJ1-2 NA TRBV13 TGTGCCAGCAGCCCACTGTGGGCCGACGTATATGGCTACACCTTC CASSPLWADVYGYTF
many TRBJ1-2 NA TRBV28 TGTGCCAGCAGTCCGACGACAGCCTCAAACTATGGCTACACCTTC CASSPTTASNYGYTF
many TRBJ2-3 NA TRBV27 TGTGCCAGCAGTGAAATACGCACGGATACGCAGTATTTT CASSEIRTDTQYF
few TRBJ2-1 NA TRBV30 TGTGCCTGGAGTTATGTGAATGAGCAGTTCTTC CAWSYVNEQFF
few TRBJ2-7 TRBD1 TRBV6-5 TGTGCCAGCAGCCCCGGGACAGGGGGTTTGGGTTTCTACGAGCAGTACTTC CASSPGTGGLGFYEQYF
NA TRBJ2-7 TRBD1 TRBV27 TGTGCCAGCAGCGACAGGGAGCTTCTGTACGAGCAGTACTTC CASSDRELLYEQYF
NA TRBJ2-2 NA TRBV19 TGTGCCAGTAGTATAGGCGCCATAAACACCGGGGAGCTGTTTTTT CASSIGAINTGELFF
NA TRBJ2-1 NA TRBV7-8 TGTGCCAGCAGCTTAGAGCTCGGACAAGAATATCACAATGAGCAGTTCTTC CASSLELGQEYHNEQFF
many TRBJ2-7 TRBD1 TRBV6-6 TGTGCCAGCAGTCACAGGGGATCCTACGAGCAGTACTTC CASSHRGSYEQYF
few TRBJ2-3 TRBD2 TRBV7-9 TGTGCCAGCAGCTTTCTTCGGTCTAGCGGGGGGGCTGCGGATACGCAGTATTTT CASSFLRSSGGAADTQYF
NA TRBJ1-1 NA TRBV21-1 TGTGCCAGCAGCAAAGCGCCCGGGACAGGGCGAACTGAAGCTTTCTTT CASSKAPGTGRTEAFF
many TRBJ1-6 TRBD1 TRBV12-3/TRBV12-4 TGTGCCAGCAGTTTGGGACAGGAAAAGAGCTCCTATAATTCACCCCTCCACTTT CASSLGQEKSSYNSPLHF
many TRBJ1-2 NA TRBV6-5 TGTGCGGCCGCCGGGGCGACTAACCTCCGCTATGGCTACACCTTC CAAAGATNLRYGYTF
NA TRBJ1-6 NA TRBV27 TGTGCCAGCAGCCCGTGGGCGAATTCACCCCTCCACTTT CASSPWANSPLHF
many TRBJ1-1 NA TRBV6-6 TGTGCCAGCAGTTACTCCGCGTCTGAAGCTTTCTTT CASSYSASEAFF
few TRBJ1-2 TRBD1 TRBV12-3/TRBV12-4 TGTGCCAGCAGTACCTGGGACAGGGGGTATGGCTACACCTTC CASSTWDRGYGYTF
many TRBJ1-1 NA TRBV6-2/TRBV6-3 TGTGCCAGCAGACGGAACCCTGGGACTGAAGCTTTCTTT CASRRNPGTEAFF
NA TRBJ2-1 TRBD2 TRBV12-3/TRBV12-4 TGTGCCAGCAACCCAGCGGGAGGATTTAATGAGCAGTTCTTC CASNPAGGFNEQFF
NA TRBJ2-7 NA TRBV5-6 TGTGCCAGCAGCTTGGGGGAGCTTGACGAGCAGTACTTC CASSLGELDEQYF